This entry concerns a single T cell receptor beta chain. From germline, CDR1 is SNHLY and CDR2 FYNNEI. Trimming shortened V by 8 bases and J by 2 bases, and 10 bases separated the two germline ends. CDR3 length equals 14 residues. The data stem from a study of control samples from healthy donors and cancer patients. Assay: immunoSEQ multiplex PCR; the TCRdb copy retains only in-frame clones and omits some. The sample contains almost 90,000 clones, about 89% of which appear only once. The chain links TRBV2 to TRBJ2-6; D not certain. The source material was blood. The TCR was taken from a man aged 30-40 years in good health. The CDR3 loop reads CASQILAGANVLTF. As DNA, the CDR3 is TGTGCCAGCCAAATTCTGGCTGGGGCCAACGTCCTGACTTTC. Based on the CDR3 plus reference TRBV2 and TRBJ2-6, the full variable domain is EPEVTQTPSHQVTQMGQEVILRCVPISNHLYFYWYRQILGQKVEFLVSFYNNEISEKSEIFDDQFSVERPDGSNFTLKIRSTKLEDSAMYFCASQILAGANVLTFGAGSRLTVL.